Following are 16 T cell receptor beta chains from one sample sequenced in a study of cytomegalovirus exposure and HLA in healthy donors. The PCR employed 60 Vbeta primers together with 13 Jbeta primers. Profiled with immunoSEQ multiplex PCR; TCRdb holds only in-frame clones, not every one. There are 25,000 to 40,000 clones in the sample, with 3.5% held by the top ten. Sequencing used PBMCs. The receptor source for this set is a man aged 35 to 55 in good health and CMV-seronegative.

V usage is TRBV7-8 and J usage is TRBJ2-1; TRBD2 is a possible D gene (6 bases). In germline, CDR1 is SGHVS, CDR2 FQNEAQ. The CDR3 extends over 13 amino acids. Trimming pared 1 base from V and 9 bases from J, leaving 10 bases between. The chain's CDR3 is CASSLGRGGEQFF. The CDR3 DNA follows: TGTGCCAGCAGCTTAGGGAGGGGAGGTGAGCAGTTCTTC.

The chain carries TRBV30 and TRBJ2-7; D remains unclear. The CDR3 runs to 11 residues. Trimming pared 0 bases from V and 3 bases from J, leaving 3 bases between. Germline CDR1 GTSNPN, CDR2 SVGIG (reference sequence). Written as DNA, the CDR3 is TGTGCCTGGAGTGTACTCTACGAGCAGTACTTC. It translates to CAWSVLYEQYF. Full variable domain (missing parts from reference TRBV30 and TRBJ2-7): SQTIHQWPATLVQPVGSPLSLECTVEGTSNPNLYWYRQAAGRGLQLLFYSVGIGQISSEVPQNLSASRPQDRQFILSSKKLLLSDSGFYLCAWSVLYEQYFGPGTRLTVT.

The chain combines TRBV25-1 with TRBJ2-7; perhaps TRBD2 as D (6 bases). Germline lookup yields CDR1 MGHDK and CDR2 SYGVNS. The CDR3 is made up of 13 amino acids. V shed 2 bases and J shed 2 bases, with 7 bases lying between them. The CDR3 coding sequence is TGTGCCAGCAGTGAAGGGGGGACCTACGAGCAGTACTTC. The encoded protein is CASSEGGTYEQYF.

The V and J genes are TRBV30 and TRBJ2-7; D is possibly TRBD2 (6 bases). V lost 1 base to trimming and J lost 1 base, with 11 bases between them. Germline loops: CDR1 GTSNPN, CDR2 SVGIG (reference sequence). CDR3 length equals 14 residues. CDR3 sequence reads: CAWSAGGRSYEQYF. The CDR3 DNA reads TGTGCCTGGAGTGCCGGGGGTAGGTCCTACGAGCAGTACTTC.

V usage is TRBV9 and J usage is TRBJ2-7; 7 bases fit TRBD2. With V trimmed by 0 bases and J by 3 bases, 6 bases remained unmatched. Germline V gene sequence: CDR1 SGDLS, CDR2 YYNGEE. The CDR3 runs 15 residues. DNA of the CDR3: TGTGCCAGCAGCGTAGGGGTTAGCGGGTACTACGAGCAGTACTTC. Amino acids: CASSVGVSGYYEQYF.

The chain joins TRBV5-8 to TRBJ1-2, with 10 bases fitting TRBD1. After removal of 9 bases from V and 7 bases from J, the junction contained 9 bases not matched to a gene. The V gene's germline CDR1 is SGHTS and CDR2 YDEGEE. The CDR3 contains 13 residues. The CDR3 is CATDTGTGVGYTF. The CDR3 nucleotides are TGTGCCACCGACACCGGGACAGGGGTTGGCTACACCTTC.

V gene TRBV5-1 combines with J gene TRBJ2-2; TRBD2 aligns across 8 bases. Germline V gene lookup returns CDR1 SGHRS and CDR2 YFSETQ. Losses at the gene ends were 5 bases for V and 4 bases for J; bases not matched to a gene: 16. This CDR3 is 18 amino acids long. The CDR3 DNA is TGCGCCAGCAGAGACGGGGGGGACGCACTAGGAGGCACCGGGGAGCTGTTTTTT. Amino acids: CASRDGGDALGGTGELFF.

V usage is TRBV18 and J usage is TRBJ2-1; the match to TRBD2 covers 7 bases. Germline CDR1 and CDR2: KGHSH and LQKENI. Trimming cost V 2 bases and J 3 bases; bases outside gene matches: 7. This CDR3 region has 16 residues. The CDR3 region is CASSPGLLADYNEQFF. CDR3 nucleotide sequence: TGTGCCAGCTCACCAGGACTCCTAGCGGACTACAATGAGCAGTTCTTC.

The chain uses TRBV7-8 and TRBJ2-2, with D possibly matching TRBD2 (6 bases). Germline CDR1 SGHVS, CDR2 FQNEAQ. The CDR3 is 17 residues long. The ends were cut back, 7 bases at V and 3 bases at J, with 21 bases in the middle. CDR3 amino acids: CASTTPVEGGYTGELFF. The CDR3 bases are TGTGCCAGCACCACCCCCGTGGAGGGCGGATACACCGGGGAGCTGTTTTTT.

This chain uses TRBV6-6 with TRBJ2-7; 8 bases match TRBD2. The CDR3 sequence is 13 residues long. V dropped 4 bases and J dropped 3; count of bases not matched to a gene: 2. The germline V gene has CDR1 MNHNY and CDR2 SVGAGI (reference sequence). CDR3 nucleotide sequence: TGTGCCAGCAGTTGGCTAGCGGGCTACGAGCAGTACTTC. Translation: CASSWLAGYEQYF.

DNA of the CDR3: TGTGCCAGCAGCACACGGGAGGGGGGGAGCGAGCAGTTCTTC. It codes for CASSTREGGSEQFF. This chain joins TRBV6-5 and TRBJ2-1; TRBD2 matches 8 bases. This CDR3 is built from 14 residues. Germline V gives CDR1 MNHEY, CDR2 SVGAGI. The V segment lost 6 bases and the J segment 10 bases; nucleotides outside the gene matches: 11.

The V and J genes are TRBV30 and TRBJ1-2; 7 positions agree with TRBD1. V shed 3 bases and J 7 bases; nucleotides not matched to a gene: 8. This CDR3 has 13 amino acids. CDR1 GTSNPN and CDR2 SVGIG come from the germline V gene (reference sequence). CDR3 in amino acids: CAWREGTASGYTF. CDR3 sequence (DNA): TGTGCCTGGAGAGAGGGGACAGCTAGTGGCTACACCTTC. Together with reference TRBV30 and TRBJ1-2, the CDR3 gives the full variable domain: SQTIHQWPATLVQPVGSPLSLECTVEGTSNPNLYWYRQAAGRGLQLLFYSVGIGQISSEVPQNLSASRPQDRQFILSSKKLLLSDSGFYLCAWREGTASGYTFGSGTRLTVV.

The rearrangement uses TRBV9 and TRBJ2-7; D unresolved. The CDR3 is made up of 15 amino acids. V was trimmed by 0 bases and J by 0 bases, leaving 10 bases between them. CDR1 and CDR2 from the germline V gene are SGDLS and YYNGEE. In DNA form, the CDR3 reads TGTGCCAGCAGCGTAGACCCAAGCCGCTCCTACGAGCAGTACTTC. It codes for CASSVDPSRSYEQYF.

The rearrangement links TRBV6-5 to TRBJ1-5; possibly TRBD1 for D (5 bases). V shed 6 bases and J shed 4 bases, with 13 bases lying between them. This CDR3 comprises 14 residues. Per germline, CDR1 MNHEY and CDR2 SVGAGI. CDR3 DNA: TGTGCCAGCAGCCCGGGACGGGGGAATCAGCCCCAGCATTTT. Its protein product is CASSPGRGNQPQHF.

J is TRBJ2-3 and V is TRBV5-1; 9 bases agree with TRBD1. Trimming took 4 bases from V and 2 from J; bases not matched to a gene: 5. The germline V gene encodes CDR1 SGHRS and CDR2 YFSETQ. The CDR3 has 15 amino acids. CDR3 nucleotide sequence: TGCGCCAGCAGCCCGGGACAGGGTAACACAGATACGCAGTATTTT. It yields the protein CASSPGQGNTDTQYF.

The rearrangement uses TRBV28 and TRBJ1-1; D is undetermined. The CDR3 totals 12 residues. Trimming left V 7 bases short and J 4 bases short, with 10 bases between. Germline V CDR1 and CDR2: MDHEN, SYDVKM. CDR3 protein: CASMGSSTEAFF. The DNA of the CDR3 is TGTGCCAGCATGGGGAGCAGCACTGAAGCTTTCTTT.